This T cell receptor beta chain emerged from a study of CD8+CD57+ T cells in acquired aplastic anemia. Trimming stripped 1 base from V and 13 bases from J, with 19 bases between. This CDR3 region has 14 residues. Germline lookup yields CDR1 SGHVS and CDR2 FNYEAQ. Genomic DNA, serving as template, underwent TCR beta VDJ and CDR3 profiling. A single record per CDR3 protein comes from TCRdb applying MiXCR to the reads. Of hundreds of thousands of distinct CDR3 sequences in the sample, 65% to 80% are singletons; the top ten hold 3% to 5%. The V and J genes are TRBV7-6 and TRBJ1-2, with D hard to call. What was sequenced was sorted CD4+, CD8+, or CD8+CD57+ T cells (not recorded which) from PBMCs. The receptor was derived from a human donor in good health, serving as a control. The CDR3 bases are TGTGCCAGCAGCTTAGACCAAGAGACCCACGACTTCACCTTC. Amino acids: CASSLDQETHDFTF. The whole variable domain, remainder taken from reference TRBV7-6 and TRBJ1-2, is GAGVSQSPRYKVTKRGQDVALRCDPISGHVSLYWYRQALGQGPEFLTYFNYEAQQDKSGLPNDRFSAERPEGSISTLTIQRTEQRDSAMYRCASSLDQETHDFTFGSGTRLTVV.